The 6 T cell receptor beta chains presented below share a single source sample, sequenced in a study of T cell responses to AZD1222 COVID-19 vaccine. Using immunoSEQ multiplex PCR, the repertoire was profiled, and TCRdb retains in-frame clones only, with some absent. The repertoire includes about 140,000 clones, nearly 95% of them detected once, and about 3.8% sits in the top ten. The sequencing used peripheral blood, collected 28 days after the second AZD1222 dose. The origin of the receptors is an adult who received the AZD1222 COVID-19 vaccine.

The V call is TRBV24-1, the J call TRBJ2-1; D is possibly TRBD2 (7 bases). The CDR3 has 17 residues. Germline CDR1 KGHDR, CDR2 SFDVKD. V lost 5 bases to trimming and J lost 7 bases, with 23 bases between them. The chain's CDR3 is CATSAGGQGRIGNEQFF. The CDR3 DNA is TGTGCCACCAGTGCCGGGGGGCAGGGGAGAATCGGGAATGAGCAGTTCTTC.

The chain uses TRBV6-5 and TRBJ1-2; D not certain. The length of the CDR3 is 13 residues. In germline, CDR1 is MNHEY, CDR2 SVGAGI. V lost 6 bases to trimming and J lost 2 bases, with 10 bases between them. The CDR3 loop reads CASRTGPNYGYTF. The CDR3 nucleotides are TGTGCCAGCAGAACTGGGCCCAACTATGGCTACACCTTC.

This clone appeared a few times. The rearrangement uses TRBV19 and TRBJ1-1; D is perhaps TRBD1 (6 bases). CDR3 length: 13 amino acids. Germline-derived CDR1 and CDR2 are LNHDA and SQIVND (reference sequence). Trimming stripped 3 bases from V and 1 base from J, with 6 bases between. The CDR3 DNA reads as TGTGCCAGTAGTATGACAGGGAACACTGAAGCTTTCTTT. It is translated as CASSMTGNTEAFF.

The chain couples TRBV5-1 to TRBJ2-1, with a weak D call TRBD2 (6 bases). This CDR3 has 16 amino acids. Germline CDR1 SGHRS, CDR2 YFSETQ. V was clipped by 7 bases and J by 10 bases, with 27 bases between them. For the CDR3, the DNA is TGCGCCAGCCATCGCTCCGGAGGGACCGCTCCCCAAGAGCAGTTCTTC. Amino acids: CASHRSGGTAPQEQFF.

The V call is TRBV9, the J call TRBJ2-3; 7 bases map to TRBD1. This CDR3 has 16 residues. V was pared by 0 bases and J by 2 bases, with 6 bases of the junction left unmatched. The germline V gene has CDR1 SGDLS and CDR2 YYNGEE. CDR3 in amino acids: CASSVAGQIHTDTQYF. CDR3 nucleotides: TGTGCCAGCAGCGTAGCGGGACAGATTCACACAGATACGCAGTATTTT. Drawing the rest from reference TRBV9 and TRBJ2-3, the complete variable domain is DSGVTQTPKHLITATGQRVTLRCSPRSGDLSVYWYQQSLDQGLQFLIQYYNGEERAKGNILERFSAQQFPDLHSELNLSSLELGDSALYFCASSVAGQIHTDTQYFGPGTRLTVL.

The CDR3 loop reads CASSLVSGTGVAGSYEQYF. Here the CDR3 DNA reads TGTGCCAGCAGCTTAGTGTCCGGGACAGGGGTAGCGGGCTCCTACGAGCAGTACTTC. The chain is built from TRBV7-8 and TRBJ2-7; 10 nucleotides agree with TRBD1. Germline V lookup: CDR1 SGHVS, CDR2 FQNEAQ. V dropped 1 base and J dropped 0; count of bases not matched to a gene: 12. The CDR3 has 19 residues.